The 27 T cell receptor beta chains listed next were all sequenced from one sample in a study of blood T cells in healthy people across ages. Combining a sample-barcoded 5' primer with a J-beta primer mix, a second PCR ran for roughly 6 to 12 cycles. TCRdb passed the 5' RACE reads through MiXCR, listing each CDR3 protein once. The repertoire holds hundreds of thousands of distinct CDR3 sequences, with around a quarter as singletons. These data were also reused for a study on T cells of mothers and their children.

Sequences were obtained from blood. The receptors stem from a boy between 5 and 17 years old in good health.

The chain recombines TRBV7-2 with TRBJ2-1; D is possibly TRBD1 (7 bases). The J call may not be correct, given that the DNA end is closer to TRBJ2-5. This CDR3 is built from 15 residues. Per germline, CDR1 SGHTA and CDR2 FQGNSA. CDR3 DNA: TGTGCCAGCAGCCTCCAGGGGGGCGGTCTTAAGACCCAGTACTTC. Encoded protein: CASSLQGGGLKTQYF.

CDR3 nucleotide sequence: TGCAGCGTTGTGGCAGGGAGTAACTATGGCTACACCTTC. Its translation: CSVVAGSNYGYTF. This chain joins TRBV29-1 and TRBJ1-2; TRBD1 might be the D (5 bases). The V end lost 4 bases, the J end lost 1 base, and 10 bases lay between the germline ends. The germline CDR1 and CDR2 sequences are SQVTM and ANQGSEA. The CDR3 consists of 13 residues.

This clonotype appeared a few times. The chain links TRBV12-3 or TRBV12-4 to TRBJ1-4, with D possibly being TRBD1 (6 bases). There are 15 residues in the CDR3. The ends were cut back, 7 bases at V and 2 bases at J, with 14 bases in the middle. In DNA, the CDR3 is TGTGCCAGCAAGTTGGGGGGCGCGACTAATGAAAAACTGTTTTTT. It is translated as CASKLGGATNEKLFF.

The chain carries TRBV5-1 and TRBJ2-7; D is possibly TRBD1 or TRBD2 (5 bases each). There are 15 residues in the CDR3. Germline CDR1 and CDR2: SGHRS and YFSETQ. Trimming removed 4 bases from V and 3 bases from J, with 17 bases in between. The CDR3 bases are TGCGCCAGCAGCGGTACCGGGGCAGGCCTCTACGAGCAGTACTTC. Its protein is CASSGTGAGLYEQYF.

This rearrangement joins TRBV4-1 to TRBJ2-5; 11 nucleotides match TRBD2. CDR1 and CDR2 (germline): MGHRA, YSYEKL. V shed 8 bases, J shed 1 base, and the junction held 9 bases outside the gene matches. The CDR3 has 16 residues. This CDR3 is CASGLFSGRAQETQYF. The CDR3 nucleotides read TGCGCCAGCGGCCTATTTAGCGGGAGGGCCCAAGAGACCCAGTACTTC.

This rearrangement joins TRBV7-2 to TRBJ1-2, with D perhaps TRBD1 (6 bases). The germline V and J ends were trimmed by 4 bases and 4 bases, with 13 bases remaining between them. From germline, CDR1 is SGHTA and CDR2 FQGNSA. The CDR3 has 14 amino acids. The CDR3 sequence is CASSSKTGFYGYTF. The CDR3 bases are TGTGCCAGCAGCTCAAAGACAGGTTTCTATGGCTACACCTTC.

This clonotype was found a few times. The chain carries TRBV20-1 and TRBJ2-5, with TRBD2 as a possible D gene (6 bases). The CDR3 is 15 residues long. V gave up 2 bases and J gave up 3 bases, with 16 bases separating them. The germline gives CDR1 DFQATT, CDR2 SNEGSKA (reference sequence). DNA of the CDR3: TGCAGTGCTAGACCGGGACTCCACAAAAAAGAGACCCAGTACTTC. This gives the protein CSARPGLHKKETQYF.

This clonotype has only a few counts. The chain couples TRBV10-3 to TRBJ2-6; D remains unclear. Looked up from germline, CDR1 is ENHRY and CDR2 is SYGVKD. The ends were cut back, 3 bases at V and 1 base at J, with 7 bases in the middle. The length of the CDR3 is 15 residues. In nucleotides, the CDR3 is TGTGCCATCAGTGATGTGGGTTCTGGGGCCAACGTCCTGACTTTC. Residues: CAISDVGSGANVLTF.

This clonotype has more than one count but fewer than ten. V and J are TRBV3-1 and TRBJ2-5; a possible D gene is TRBD1 (5 bases). With the DNA end fitting TRBJ2-7 better, the J assignment may be wrong. CDR1 and CDR2 from the germline V gene are LGHDT and YNNKEL (reference sequence). This CDR3 is built from 14 residues. CDR3 in DNA: TGTGCCAGCAGCCACCCAGACAGCCTCTACGAGCAGTACTTC. Translating gives CASSHPDSLYEQYF.

This clonotype was seen only a few times. The J gene is TRBJ1-2, the V gene TRBV10-3; D gene unclear. V was pared by 3 bases and J by 7 bases, with 12 bases between. The CDR3 has 13 amino acids. The V gene's germline CDR1 is ENHRY and CDR2 SYGVKD. The CDR3 DNA sequence: TGTGCCATCAGTGAATTGGAGCCAGTTGGCTACACCTTC. Its protein is CAISELEPVGYTF.

The chain is built from TRBV7-6 and TRBJ2-5; D is unclear. Trimming pared 4 bases from V and 5 bases from J, leaving 17 bases between. Germline V lookup: CDR1 SGHVS, CDR2 FNYEAQ. This CDR3 has 15 residues. The CDR3 sequence is CASSSTGRSVETQYF. The DNA for the CDR3 is TGTGCCAGCAGCTCGACCGGCAGGTCCGTCGAGACCCAGTACTTC.

V is TRBV28 and J is TRBJ2-1, with 8 bases matching TRBD2. V lost 7 bases to trimming and J lost 8 bases; unmatched junction nucleotides: 10. The germline gives CDR1 MDHEN, CDR2 SYDVKM. The CDR3 covers 14 residues. The CDR3, as DNA: TGTGCCAGCAAGGAGCCGGGAGGGCTGGATGAGCAGTTCTTC. Translating gives CASKEPGGLDEQFF.

This clonotype turned up a few times. The chain uses TRBV6-1 and TRBJ2-2; a possible D gene is TRBD1 (5 bases). V dropped 7 bases and J dropped 5 bases, with 14 bases sitting between them. The germline V gene encodes CDR1 MNHNS and CDR2 SASEGT. The CDR3 has 14 residues. CDR3: CASTWAGLTGELFF. CDR3 nucleotide sequence: TGTGCCAGCACGTGGGCAGGGTTGACCGGGGAGCTGTTTTTT.

This clonotype was picked up one time. The J gene is TRBJ1-1, the V gene TRBV11-3, with TRBD1 matching 8 bases. With V trimmed by 3 bases and J by 0 bases, 9 bases remained unmatched. Germline lookup yields CDR1 SGHNT and CDR2 YENEEA. The CDR3 runs 17 residues. This CDR3 reads CASSFLRLTGVNTEAFF. The DNA of the CDR3 is TGTGCCAGCAGCTTTCTAAGACTGACAGGGGTGAACACTGAAGCTTTCTTT.

This clonotype was detected only a few times. This rearrangement joins TRBV5-4 to TRBJ2-2, with 11 bases matching TRBD2. Trimming took 1 base from V and 5 from J; bases not matched to a gene: 1. This CDR3 is built from 15 residues. The germline V gene has CDR1 SGHNT and CDR2 YYREEE (reference sequence). CDR3 DNA sequence: TGTGCCAGCAGCTTGCCTAGCGGGGGGACCGGGGAGCTGTTTTTT. The encoded protein is CASSLPSGGTGELFF.

This clonotype was observed a single time. The chain recombines TRBV4-3 with TRBJ1-3; TRBD1 is a possible D gene (6 bases). The CDR3 is made up of 15 amino acids. Germline V lookup: CDR1 LGHNA, CDR2 YSLEER. V was pared by 1 base and J by 0 bases, with 7 bases between. The CDR3 sequence: CASSQADSSGNTIYF. The DNA for the CDR3 is TGCGCCAGCAGCCAAGCGGACAGCTCTGGAAACACCATATATTTT.

This clonotype has just a few counts. The chain is built from TRBV29-1 and TRBJ2-1; 10 bases are a match to TRBD2. CDR3 length equals 13 residues. Trimming cost V 3 bases and J 7 bases; bases outside gene matches: 3. The germline gives CDR1 SQVTM, CDR2 ANQGSEA. The CDR3 nucleotides are TGCAGCGTTGAGCGGACTAGCGGAAATGAGCAGTTCTTC. Translating gives CSVERTSGNEQFF.

V is TRBV12-3 or TRBV12-4 and J is TRBJ2-5, with D maybe TRBD2 (6 bases). The CDR3 totals 15 residues. V lost 5 bases, J lost 3 bases, and 16 bases lay in between. The CDR3 region has the DNA TGTGCCAGCAGTCCAGGGATTGTAGCGGAAGAGACCCAGTACTTC. As protein: CASSPGIVAEETQYF.

The rearrangement links TRBV7-8 to TRBJ2-7; 9 bases map to TRBD2. V gave up 3 bases and J gave up 2 bases; unmatched junction bases: 5. The CDR3 is 15 residues long. Germline lookup yields CDR1 SGHVS and CDR2 FQNEAQ. CDR3 region: CASSLLSGSPYEQYF. Written as DNA, the CDR3 is TGTGCCAGCAGCTTGCTTAGCGGGAGCCCCTACGAGCAGTACTTC.

This rearrangement joins TRBV6-5 to TRBJ1-2, with TRBD1 as a possible D gene (5 bases). Trimming cost V 2 bases and J 8 bases, with 12 bases left between them. The CDR3 has 13 amino acids. Germline V gene sequence: CDR1 MNHEY, CDR2 SVGAGI. The chain's CDR3 is CASSYRGEGGYTF. For the CDR3, the DNA is TGTGCCAGCAGTTACAGGGGCGAGGGCGGCTACACCTTC.

This chain uses TRBV7-9 with TRBJ1-4; tentative D call: TRBD1 (6 bases). CDR1 is SEHNR, CDR2 FQNEAQ, per germline (reference sequence). The CDR3 is 14 residues long. Trimming removed 2 bases at V and 7 bases at J, with 11 bases between. This CDR3 is CASSLQAQGEKLFF. The CDR3 DNA follows: TGTGCCAGCAGCTTACAAGCACAGGGTGAAAAACTGTTTTTT.

The V gene is TRBV9, the J gene TRBJ2-3; TRBD2 aligns across 7 bases. Losses at the gene ends were 4 bases for V and 2 bases for J; bases not matched to a gene: 7. CDR1 and CDR2 (germline): SGDLS, YYNGEE. This CDR3 is 15 amino acids long. Here the CDR3 reads CASSPRGSTTDTQYF. The CDR3 nucleotides are TGTGCCAGCAGCCCGCGGGGGTCCACCACAGATACGCAGTATTTT.

This clonotype turned up a few times. CDR3 DNA sequence: TGTGCCCTTCAGGCGGGAATAGATACGCAGTATTTT. This codes for CALQAGIDTQYF. The chain combines TRBV7-9 with TRBJ2-3; D may be TRBD2 (6 bases). The CDR3 covers 12 residues. Trimming took off 11 bases at V and 5 bases at J, with 14 bases between the two ends. Germline V lookup: CDR1 SEHNR, CDR2 FQNEAQ (reference sequence).

The V and J genes are TRBV11-1 and TRBJ1-4; possibly TRBD1 for D (6 bases). Germline V gene data show CDR1 as SGHAT and CDR2 as FQDESV (reference sequence). The CDR3 has 14 residues. V lost 5 bases and J 4 bases, leaving 11 bases between the germline ends. The CDR3 nucleotides are TGTGCCAGCAGCCTTGGACAGAATAATGAAAAACTGTTTTTT. It encodes CASSLGQNNEKLFF.

This clonotype showed up just a few times. V gene TRBV20-1 combines with J gene TRBJ2-2, with D unresolved. CDR3 length: 14 residues. Trimming took 5 bases from V and 2 from J, leaving 12 bases between them. In germline, CDR1 is DFQATT, CDR2 SNEGSKA (reference sequence). The CDR3 coding sequence is TGCAGTGCTTCTCCTAGTACCAACACCGGGGAGCTGTTTTTT. Translating it yields CSASPSTNTGELFF.

This clonotype was counted only a few times. The chain has TRBV12-3 or TRBV12-4 and TRBJ1-6; TRBD1 might be the D (6 bases). The CDR3 is 13 amino acids. Trimming removed 5 bases at V and 8 bases at J, with 10 bases between. CDR3 nucleotides: TGTGCCAGCAGTCAGGGGCGTGATTCACCCCTCCACTTT. It encodes CASSQGRDSPLHF.

This clonotype came up a few times. This rearrangement joins TRBV7-9 to TRBJ2-7, with TRBD1 matching over 7 bases. This CDR3 comprises 18 residues. V shed 4 bases and J 0 bases; nucleotides not matched to a gene: 15. Germline V gives CDR1 SEHNR, CDR2 FQNEAQ (reference sequence). The CDR3 protein is CASSSSRDSGQFSYEQYF. The CDR3 DNA follows: TGTGCCAGCAGCTCGTCCCGGGACAGTGGCCAATTCTCCTACGAGCAGTACTTC.